These 4 T cell receptor beta chains share one sample of origin, sequenced in a study of blood T cell repertoires in COVID-19. Some clones are missing from TCRdb's copy, which holds only in-frame ones; the method was immunoSEQ multiplex PCR. The sample has 210,000 or so clones; more than 70% are singletons. Sequenced: peripheral blood. The source of these receptors is a woman in her sixties or seventies with acute or convalescent COVID-19.

This chain joins TRBV30 and TRBJ1-5; a weak D match, TRBD1 (5 bases). CDR1 and CDR2 from the germline V gene are GTSNPN and SVGIG (reference sequence). V lost 1 base, J lost 4 bases, and 17 bases lay in between. The CDR3 covers 16 residues. The CDR3 loop is CAWSDVRGGWNQPQHF. CDR3 DNA sequence: TGTGCCTGGAGTGACGTTCGGGGGGGATGGAATCAGCCCCAGCATTTT.

The chain is built from TRBV6-2 or TRBV6-3 and TRBJ1-2; D is unresolved. Germline V CDR1 and CDR2: MNHEY, SVGEGT. The CDR3 has 13 amino acids. With 2 bases removed from V and 4 bases from J, the gap between germline ends came to 8 bases. CDR3 sequence reads: CASSYGSLYGYTF. CDR3 coding DNA: TGTGCCAGCAGTTACGGCAGTCTCTATGGCTACACCTTC.

The J gene is TRBJ1-2, the V gene TRBV5-1; D ambiguous. V was trimmed by 0 bases and J by 7 bases, leaving 16 bases between them. Germline loops: CDR1 SGHRS, CDR2 YFSETQ. The CDR3 has 15 residues. The CDR3 here is CASSLEKPTIGGYTF. Here the CDR3 DNA reads TGCGCCAGCAGCTTGGAAAAACCTACCATTGGTGGCTACACCTTC.

V usage is TRBV4-2 and J usage is TRBJ1-1; TRBD1 agrees at 7 bases. Trimming at V came to 1 base and at J to 7 bases, leaving 9 bases not matched to a gene. The CDR3 loop spans 15 amino acids. Germline CDR1 and CDR2: LGHNA and YNFKEQ. CDR3 sequence reads: CASSQGGQRSDEAFF. In DNA, the CDR3 is TGTGCCAGCAGCCAAGGGGGACAGAGATCCGATGAAGCTTTCTTT.